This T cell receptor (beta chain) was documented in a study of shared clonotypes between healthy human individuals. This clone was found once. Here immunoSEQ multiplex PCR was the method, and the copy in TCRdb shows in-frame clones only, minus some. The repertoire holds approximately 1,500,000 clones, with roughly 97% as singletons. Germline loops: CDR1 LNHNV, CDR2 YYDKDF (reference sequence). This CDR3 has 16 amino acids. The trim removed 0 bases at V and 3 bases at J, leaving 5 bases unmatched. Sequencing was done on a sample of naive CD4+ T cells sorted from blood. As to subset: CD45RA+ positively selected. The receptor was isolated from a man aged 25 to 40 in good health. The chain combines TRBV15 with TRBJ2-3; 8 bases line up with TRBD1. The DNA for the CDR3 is TGTGCCACCAGCAGAGAGGGCAGGGGGCCTACAGATACGCAGTATTTT. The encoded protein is CATSREGRGPTDTQYF.